This TCR beta chain emerged from a study of human T cells and chemical hapten exposure (dated by TCRdb to about 2021). About the investigation overall: For sensitization, 2% DPC in acetone was applied to an approximately 2 cm by approximately 2 cm area of upper inner arm skin. Patients additionally received weekly therapeutic DPC doses to the scalp throughout the approximately 25-week study period. Patch testing was performed on the upper back with Finn chambers containing 0.01% DPC, and the patch tests were scored after 6 days according to International Contact Dermatitis Research Group standards. Most of the patients in the cohort were female, and the cohort covered alopecia areata with under or over 50% scalp involvement, alopecia totalis and alopecia universalis. Libraries were pooled for sequencing, and per-sample TCR yields varied mainly because of small differences in library volumes within the pool. In alopecia patients, the study followed how the peripheral blood TCR repertoire changed in vivo over primary and secondary sensitization to diphenylcyclopropenone (DPC), a hapten. Blood samples were taken from patients before sensitization (week 0) and then at 2, 6 and about 24 weeks after DPC sensitization. For TCR sequencing, blood came from 25 to 35 alopecia patients at anywhere from one to four time points (pre-sensitization, 2, 6 and 24 weeks).

What the authors observed across the whole study: Patch test score was positively correlated with the number of PT1 expanded TCRs, with significance at thresholds 8, 16 and 32 but not at 4. No change with DPC sensitization was found in the number of TCRs above 1 in 1000 frequency, and no evidence of global repertoire structure alterations was found. Because all patients had alopecia, a presumed autoimmune disease, the immune response of the patients might differ from that of healthy individuals. Compared with pre-sensitization or healthy control sets, expanded TCRs formed significantly more large CDR3 similarity clusters, which is consistent with antigen-driven responses. After repeated subsampling, the strength of the expansion versus patch-test correlation and the threshold at which it became significant changed.

The intended sense of this specimen's time point label: patch test 3, about 24 weeks after DPC sensitization. The treatment or condition label, as the study defines it: therapeutic diphenylcyclopropenone sensitization with weekly scalp DPC. At each patch-test visit, blood was drawn before the patch test was applied. To be eligible, patients had to be aged 18 to 70, diagnosed with alopecia and judged suitable for DPC therapy, while pregnant patients were excluded. Total RNA was isolated from unfractionated whole blood collected in Tempus Blood RNA tubes. The library was generated by RACE. Sequencer: NextSeq 500. During library preparation, unique molecular identifiers were attached to individual cDNA molecules so that TCRs could be counted in a quantitative, reproducible way. Each blood RNA sample was used to sequence both TCR alpha and TCR beta chains. In the paper's pipeline: The median number of TCRs per sample was around 96,000, ranging from 23,224 to 690,600. The Decombinator software suite was used to annotate the V, J and CDR3 of the TCR reads. To make PS versus PT1 abundance plots, every sample was subsampled to the same number of TCRs (28,000). TCRs were defined as expanded if absent before sensitization and observed at least eight times at the 2-week time point. TCRdb trimmed the raw reads at Q25, called clones with MiXCR and kept productive beta chains. CDR3 protein sequences are deduplicated, and each keeps its most common genes and DNA. The V and J calls here are based on TCRdb, not the publication. The sample yields some 52,000 distinct CDR3 sequences; 9.9% were counted once. The ten top clones hold around 17% of the sample.

Only one count was recorded for this clonotype. No antigen is known for it. Per-base qualities were not stored, and no clone one base away is much larger. One read amounts to weak evidence. From a lookup of the germline V gene, CDR1 and CDR2 are SGHVS and FNYEAQ. V lost 0 bases and J lost 6 bases; the stretch between them is 2 bases long. Spanning cysteine to phenylalanine, the CDR3 consists of 12 amino acids. The CDR3 DNA has 36 bases and is translated from base 1. The sample in question was whole blood, obtained in connection with sensitization to the hapten diphenylcyclopropenone (DPC). The chain was built from TRBV7-6 and TRBJ2-2, with the identity of the D gene unclear. The receptor's source is a woman between 35 and 50 years old with alopecia areata. Some clones in this sample may be carry-over from other donors' samples. The base sequence is TGTGCCAGCAGCTTAGCTCCCGGGGAGCTGTTTTTT. The resulting protein is CASSLAPGELFF.